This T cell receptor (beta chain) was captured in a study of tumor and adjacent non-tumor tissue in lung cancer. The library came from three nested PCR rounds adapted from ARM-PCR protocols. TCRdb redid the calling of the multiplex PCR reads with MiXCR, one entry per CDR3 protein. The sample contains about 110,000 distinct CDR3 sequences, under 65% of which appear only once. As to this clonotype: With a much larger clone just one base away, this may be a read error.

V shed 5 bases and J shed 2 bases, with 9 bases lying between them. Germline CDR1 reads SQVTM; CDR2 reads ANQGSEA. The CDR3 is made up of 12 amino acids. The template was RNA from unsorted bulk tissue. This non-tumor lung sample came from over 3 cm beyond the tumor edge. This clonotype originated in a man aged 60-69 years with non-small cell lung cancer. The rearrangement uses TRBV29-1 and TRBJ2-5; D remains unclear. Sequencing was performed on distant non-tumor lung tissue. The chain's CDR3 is CSVPLSQETQYF. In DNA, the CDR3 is TGCAGCGTTCCCCTATCACAAGAGACCCAGTACTTC.